The sequence of this T cell receptor (beta chain) was determined in a study of blood T cell repertoires in COVID-19. Germline CDR1 and CDR2: LGHNA and YSLEER. The CDR3 has 15 residues. Deletions cut 1 base from V and 6 bases from J, with 15 bases between. Data came from immunoSEQ multiplex PCR; TCRdb stores just in-frame clones and leaves some out. The profile shows a few hundred thousand clones, about 87% of them singletons. Material for sequencing was peripheral blood. This clonotype was obtained from a woman between 50 and 59 years old with acute or convalescent COVID-19. The chain uses TRBV4-3 and TRBJ1-1, with a tentative D call TRBD1 (6 bases). CDR3 bases: TGCGCCAGCAGCCAAGGGACAGCGTGGGATGCTGAAGCTTTCTTT. Translated: CASSQGTAWDAEAFF.